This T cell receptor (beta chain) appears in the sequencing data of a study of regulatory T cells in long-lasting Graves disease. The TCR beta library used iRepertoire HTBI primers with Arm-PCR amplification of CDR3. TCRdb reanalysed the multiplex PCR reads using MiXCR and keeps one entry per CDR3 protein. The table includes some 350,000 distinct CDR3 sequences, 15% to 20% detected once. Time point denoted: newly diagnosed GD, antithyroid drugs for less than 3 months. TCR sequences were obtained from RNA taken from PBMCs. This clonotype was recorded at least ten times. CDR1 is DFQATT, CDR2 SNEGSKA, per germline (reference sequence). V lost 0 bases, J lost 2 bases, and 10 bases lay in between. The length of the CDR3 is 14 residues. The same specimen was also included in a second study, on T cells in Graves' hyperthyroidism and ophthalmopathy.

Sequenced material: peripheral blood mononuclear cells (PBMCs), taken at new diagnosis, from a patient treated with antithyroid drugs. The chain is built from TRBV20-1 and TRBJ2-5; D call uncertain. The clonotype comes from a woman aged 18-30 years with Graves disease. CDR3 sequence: CSAREGAGQETQYF. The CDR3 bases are TGCAGTGCTAGAGAAGGCGCAGGTCAAGAGACCCAGTACTTC.